One and the same sample provided the 27 T cell receptor beta chains below, sequenced in a study of OX40 agonist ivuxolimab in advanced cancers. The table came from immunoSEQ multiplex PCR; TCRdb's copy has only in-frame clones and leaves some out. The sample holds about 50,000 clones; around 90% are singletons and the top ten take roughly 12%. The material sequenced was CD4+ or CD8+ T cells sorted from blood, taken in a trial of the OX40 agonist ivuxolimab. All receptors derive from an adult with an advanced solid tumor such as melanoma, head and neck, liver or kidney cancer.

This clone appeared a few times. V and J are TRBV27 and TRBJ1-5, with D possibly matching TRBD1 (6 bases). V shed 0 bases and J shed 11 bases, with 11 bases lying between them. Germline V lookup: CDR1 MNHEY, CDR2 SMNVEV (reference sequence). The CDR3 is made up of 13 amino acids. The CDR3 sequence: CASSLSLRDTQHF. CDR3 DNA sequence: TGTGCCAGCAGTTTATCCCTTCGGGACACCCAGCATTTT.

The chain has TRBV4-1 and TRBJ1-1; TRBD1 matches at 7 bases. Germline V CDR1 and CDR2: MGHRA, YSYEKL. CDR3 length equals 12 residues. Losses at the gene ends were 6 bases for V and 8 bases for J; bases not matched to a gene: 6. The CDR3 reads CASRLRTGEAFF. Written as DNA, the CDR3 is TGCGCCAGCAGACTACGGACAGGCGAAGCTTTCTTT.

This rearrangement joins TRBV4-1 to TRBJ1-6; D remains unclear. The CDR3 consists of 13 residues. Germline V gives CDR1 MGHRA, CDR2 YSYEKL. V gave up 2 bases and J gave up 12 bases, with 11 bases separating them. CDR3 loop: CASSQSRSQPLHF. The CDR3 DNA reads TGCGCCAGCAGCCAATCCAGGTCCCAACCCCTCCACTTT.

J is TRBJ2-5 and V is TRBV5-1; TRBD2 matches at 13 bases. There are 18 residues in the CDR3. Germline CDR1 SGHRS, CDR2 YFSETQ. V lost 4 bases and J lost 4; bases outside the gene matches: 13. CDR3 nucleotide sequence: TGCGCCAGCAGCCCCCTAACTAGCGGGGGGGCGAGAGGAGAGACCCAGTACTTC. It encodes CASSPLTSGGARGETQYF.

V and J are TRBV9 and TRBJ2-1, with D perhaps given as TRBD1 or TRBD2 (6 bases each). Germline-derived CDR1 and CDR2 are SGDLS and YYNGEE. Trimming pared 2 bases from V and 0 bases from J, leaving 9 bases between. The CDR3 is 15 amino acids. CDR3 DNA: TGTGCCAGCAGCGTTCGGGGGCGCTCCTACAATGAGCAGTTCTTC. Its protein product is CASSVRGRSYNEQFF.

This sequence joins TRBV28 and TRBJ1-2; 11 positions match TRBD1. Losses at the gene ends were 4 bases for V and 4 bases for J; bases not matched to a gene: 11. Per germline, CDR1 MDHEN and CDR2 SYDVKM. This CDR3 spans 17 amino acids. CDR3: CASSSSRTGGYGYGYTF. The CDR3, as DNA: TGTGCCAGCAGTTCGTCGCGGACAGGGGGCTATGGCTATGGCTACACCTTC.

This clone turned up a few times. The genes are TRBV4-2 and TRBJ1-3; D uncertain. CDR1 and CDR2 (germline): LGHNA, YNFKEQ. V was trimmed by 4 bases and J by 0 bases, leaving 13 bases between them. This CDR3 has 16 residues. Written as DNA, the CDR3 is TGTGCCAGCAGCCCTCTTTCACTGAGCTCTGGAAACACCATATATTTT. It encodes CASSPLSLSSGNTIYF.

This chain connects TRBV5-1 to TRBJ2-2, with D unresolved. This CDR3 spans 15 amino acids. CDR1 is SGHRS and CDR2 is YFSETQ in the germline V gene. V was shortened by 1 base and J by 3 bases, with 10 bases between the two germline ends. The CDR3 DNA reads as TGCGCCAGCAGCTTGAAACAGCTACACACCGGGGAGCTGTTTTTT. Protein product: CASSLKQLHTGELFF.

The sample holds a few counts of this clone. This CDR3 reads CASSRGRDTEAFF. The CDR3 DNA follows: TGTGCCAGCAGTAGGGGCAGGGACACTGAAGCTTTCTTT. V and J are TRBV2 and TRBJ1-1; D is possibly TRBD1 (5 bases). Trimming cost V 5 bases and J 3 bases, with 10 bases left between them. Per germline, CDR1 SNHLY and CDR2 FYNNEI. The CDR3 spans 13 residues. The full variable domain, in which reference TRBV2 and TRBJ1-1 provide the parts outside the CDR3, is EPEVTQTPSHQVTQMGQEVILRCVPISNHLYFYWYRQILGQKVEFLVSFYNNEISEKSEIFDDQFSVERPDGSNFTLKIRSTKLEDSAMYFCASSRGRDTEAFFGQGTRLTVV.

The CDR3 sequence is CASSFGTSGMDTQYF. The DNA for the CDR3 is TGTGCCAGCAGTTTCGGGACTAGCGGGATGGATACGCAGTATTTT. The chain uses TRBV6-5 and TRBJ2-3; 13 nucleotides align to TRBD2. This CDR3 region has 15 residues. In germline, CDR1 is MNHEY, CDR2 SVGAGI. Trimming cost V 4 bases and J 6 bases; bases outside gene matches: 4.

This clone was recorded once. The chain has TRBV28 and TRBJ2-7, with D perhaps matching TRBD1 or TRBD2 (5 bases each). CDR3 size: 14 residues. Germline V gives CDR1 MDHEN, CDR2 SYDVKM. V lost 7 bases to trimming and J lost 13 bases, with 26 bases between them. CDR3 sequence (DNA): TGTGCCAGCAATTCCGGGACGACCGACGTGATGGGATACTTC. Protein sequence: CASNSGTTDVMGYF.

The V gene is TRBV19, the J gene TRBJ2-1, with D maybe TRBD2 (6 bases). CDR1 and CDR2 from the germline V gene are LNHDA and SQIVND (reference sequence). The germline V and J ends were trimmed by 3 bases and 4 bases, with 7 bases remaining between them. The CDR3 loop spans 13 amino acids. CDR3 nucleotide sequence: TGTGCCAGTAGTATTGCGGGGTACAATGAGCAGTTCTTC. Translation gives CASSIAGYNEQFF.

Points on this clone: A junction boundary mismatches the germline segment, possibly from a read error. The chain joins TRBV7-6 to TRBJ2-1; TRBD2 matches 14 bases. The germline V gene encodes CDR1 SGHVS and CDR2 FNYEAQ. The CDR3 covers 20 residues. The CDR3 spells CASSLGSLRLAGGLINEQFF. CDR3 sequence (DNA): TGTGCCAGCAGCTTAGGCTCCTTAAGACTAGCGGGGGGGCTTATCAATGAGCAATTCTTC.

V and J are TRBV21-1 and TRBJ1-2. TRBV21-1 represents a pseudogene. The CDR3 is 14 amino acids. CDR3 sequence reads: CASTGSFRDYGYTF. CDR3 nucleotides: TGTGCCAGCACGGGGTCTTTTCGGGACTATGGCTACACCTTC.

V and J are TRBV5-8 and TRBJ2-7, with 9 bases aligning to TRBD1. This CDR3 comprises 14 residues. Germline CDR1 is SGHTS and CDR2 is YDEGEE. J lost 8 bases, V lost 3 bases, and 9 bases had no gene match. CDR3 DNA: TGTGCCAGCAGCTCCGGGACAGGGAAGTTTAAGCAGTACTTC. It translates to CASSSGTGKFKQYF.

This clone showed up just a few times. This chain connects TRBV7-8 to TRBJ2-7; D is possibly TRBD1 or TRBD2 (6 bases each). CDR1 SGHVS and CDR2 FQNEAQ come from the germline V gene. V shed 3 bases and J shed 6 bases, with 21 bases lying between them. The CDR3 runs to 16 residues. CDR3 DNA sequence: TGTGCCAGCAGCTTGGGGGGCGGCCGTAGAGGAGGCGAGCAGTACTTC. Translation gives CASSLGGGRRGGEQYF.

V and J are TRBV2 and TRBJ2-3, with D possibly TRBD1 on 6 matching bases. This CDR3 is 15 amino acids long. The germline gives CDR1 SNHLY, CDR2 FYNNEI. The V end was cut by 2 bases, the J end by 5 bases, with 14 bases between. CDR3 protein: CASSEWLQGRDTQYF. CDR3 bases: TGTGCCAGCAGTGAATGGCTACAGGGAAGAGATACGCAGTATTTT.

The chain links TRBV5-1 to TRBJ2-3; 8 positions match TRBD2. CDR1 and CDR2 (germline): SGHRS, YFSETQ. V lost 4 bases, J lost 2 bases, and 3 bases stayed unmatched. This CDR3 comprises 14 residues. Written as DNA, the CDR3 is TGCGCCAGCAGCCAGACTAGCGTCACAGATACGCAGTATTTT. Residues: CASSQTSVTDTQYF.

The chain recombines TRBV9 with TRBJ1-4; D ambiguous. The CDR3 is 13 amino acids. Germline V lookup: CDR1 SGDLS, CDR2 YYNGEE. V lost 3 bases, J lost 6 bases, and 9 bases lay in between. The CDR3 DNA reads as TGTGCCAGCAGCGCCCGCTATGATGAAAAACTGTTTTTT. Residues: CASSARYDEKLFF. Full variable domain (outside the CDR3, taken from reference TRBV9 and TRBJ1-4): DSGVTQTPKHLITATGQRVTLRCSPRSGDLSVYWYQQSLDQGLQFLIQYYNGEERAKGNILERFSAQQFPDLHSELNLSSLELGDSALYFCASSARYDEKLFFGSGTQLSVL.

This chain uses TRBV27 with TRBJ1-1; D ambiguous. Germline lookup yields CDR1 MNHEY and CDR2 SMNVEV (reference sequence). V was shortened by 4 bases and J by 1 base, with 10 bases between the two germline ends. The CDR3 sequence is 14 residues long. In DNA, the CDR3 is TGTGCCAGCAGTTCAGGCAGGCCGAACACTGAAGCTTTCTTT. Protein sequence: CASSSGRPNTEAFF.

This clone was seen a single time. This chain uses TRBV4-3 with TRBJ2-7; 7 nucleotides align to TRBD2. The V gene's germline CDR1 is LGHNA and CDR2 YSLEER. This CDR3 contains 15 residues. V lost 1 base, J lost 6 bases, and 9 bases stayed unmatched. Here the CDR3 DNA reads TGCGCCAGCAGCCAAGGGACTAGTCAGTTTCGCGAGCAGTACTTC. This translates into CASSQGTSQFREQYF.

The chain links TRBV6-1 to TRBJ1-5, with D unresolved. The CDR3 sequence is 15 residues long. Germline assignment: CDR1 MNHNS and CDR2 SASEGT. V was clipped by 1 base and J by 0 bases, with 7 bases between them. CDR3 region: CASSEESYSNQPQHF. CDR3 sequence (DNA): TGTGCCAGCAGTGAAGAGAGTTATAGCAATCAGCCCCAGCATTTT.

The J gene is TRBJ2-1, the V gene TRBV7-9; possibly TRBD1 for D (6 bases). This CDR3 spans 15 amino acids. V lost 5 bases and J 1 base, leaving 12 bases between the germline ends. CDR1 and CDR2 (germline): SEHNR, FQNEAQ (reference sequence). In DNA, the CDR3 is TGTGCCAGCAGCAGCCCCAGGGGATCCTACAATGAGCAGTTCTTC. Translating it yields CASSSPRGSYNEQFF.

This clone showed up many times. The chain couples TRBV7-9 to TRBJ1-4, with 7 bases that match TRBD1. V was pared by 9 bases and J by 5 bases, with 3 bases of the junction left unmatched. The CDR3 runs to 12 residues. Germline values: CDR1 SEHNR, CDR2 FQNEAQ (reference sequence). The CDR3 is CASLTGNEKLFF. The CDR3 nucleotides are TGTGCCAGTTTGACAGGGAATGAAAAACTGTTTTTT.

V is TRBV5-1 and J is TRBJ2-7, with D perhaps assigned TRBD1 or TRBD2 (5 bases each). V lost 1 base to trimming and J lost 5 bases, with 10 bases between them. The CDR3 runs 13 residues. Per the germline V gene, CDR1 is SGHRS and CDR2 is YFSETQ. Here the CDR3 DNA reads TGCGCCAGCAGCTTGTGGGGGTCCCACGAGCAGTACTTC. Its translation: CASSLWGSHEQYF.

In its sample, this clone was seen once. The V and J genes are TRBV5-3 and TRBJ2-7; D call uncertain. TRBV5-3 is reported as an ORF; its role is uncertain. CDR3 size: 12 residues. The V end was cut by 4 bases, the J end by 4 bases, with 9 bases between. The chain's CDR3 is CARSIGWYEQYF. CDR3 coding DNA: TGTGCCAGAAGCATTGGGTGGTACGAGCAGTACTTC.

This chain uses TRBV7-9 with TRBJ1-5, with D possibly TRBD1 on 5 matching bases. V was cut by 5 bases and J by 2 bases, with 10 bases left in between. The CDR3 contains 14 residues. Germline V gene lookup returns CDR1 SEHNR and CDR2 FQNEAQ (reference sequence). CDR3 sequence: CASSADRRNQPQHF. The CDR3 DNA is TGTGCCAGCAGCGCAGACAGACGCAATCAGCCCCAGCATTTT.